The 17 T cell receptor beta chains reported below all come from one sample, sequenced in a study of T cell repertoires in ileal Crohn's disease. Time point specified: neoterminal ileum biopsy at postoperative endoscopy, about 6 months after surgery. TCRdb's copy holds only in-frame clones and misses some; the assay was immunoSEQ multiplex PCR. The sample records over 10,000 clones, around 78% being singletons. Sample: ileal tissue. The receptors come from an adult with Crohn's disease.

This clone was counted a single time. The chain has TRBV29-1 and TRBJ1-2; D remains unclear. Per the germline V gene, CDR1 is SQVTM and CDR2 is ANQGSEA. Trimming took off 1 base at V and 4 bases at J, with 13 bases between the two ends. This CDR3 contains 14 residues. CDR3 in DNA: TGCAGCGTTGAAGGCGGATCAGTGGGCTATGGCTACACCTTC. Its protein is CSVEGGSVGYGYTF.

V usage is TRBV5-6 and J usage is TRBJ2-7, with D possibly being TRBD1 (6 bases). Deletions cut 7 bases from V and 3 bases from J, with 8 bases between. CDR1 and CDR2 from the germline V gene are SGHDT and YYEEEE. The CDR3 loop spans 11 amino acids. The CDR3 is CASGQRYEQYF. DNA of the CDR3: TGTGCCAGCGGACAGCGCTACGAGCAGTACTTC.

This rearrangement joins TRBV29-1 to TRBJ2-5; TRBD1 might be the D (6 bases). Per the germline V gene, CDR1 is SQVTM and CDR2 is ANQGSEA. The CDR3 has 13 residues. Trimming removed 6 bases from V and 5 bases from J, with 16 bases in between. The CDR3 DNA follows: TGCAGCGTAGCGTGGACAGCCATTGAGACCCAGTACTTC. Amino acid sequence: CSVAWTAIETQYF.

The chain employs TRBV11-2 and TRBJ2-1; 8 bases fit TRBD2. The CDR3 length is 17 residues. Trimming at V came to 0 bases and at J to 6 bases, leaving 10 bases not matched to a gene. Germline loops: CDR1 SGHAT, CDR2 FQNNGV. As DNA, the CDR3 is TGTGCCAGCAGCTTAGATTTTGGGACTAGTACCGTCAATGAGCAGTTCTTC. This sequence encodes CASSLDFGTSTVNEQFF. Full variable domain (remainder filled in from reference TRBV11-2 and TRBJ2-1): EAGVAQSPRYKIIEKRQSVAFWCNPISGHATLYWYQQILGQGPKLLIQFQNNGVVDDSQLPKDRFSAERLKGVDSTLKIQPAKLEDSAVYLCASSLDFGTSTVNEQFFGPGTRLTVL.

The chain couples TRBV5-1 to TRBJ2-5, with 9 nucleotides matching TRBD2. V gave up 4 bases and J gave up 5 bases; unmatched junction bases: 6. Germline values: CDR1 SGHRS, CDR2 YFSETQ. CDR3 length equals 14 residues. The CDR3 DNA sequence: TGCGCCAGCAGCCTCGGACTAGCGAGGGAGACCCAGTACTTC. It encodes CASSLGLARETQYF.

This chain joins TRBV9 and TRBJ2-3; 10 nucleotides agree with TRBD2. The CDR3 is made up of 16 amino acids. After removal of 4 bases from V and 5 bases from J, the junction contained 10 bases not matched to a gene. The germline V gene has CDR1 SGDLS and CDR2 YYNGEE. CDR3 region: CASSPRPSGSGDTQYF. Here the CDR3 DNA reads TGTGCCAGCAGCCCCCGCCCTAGCGGGAGTGGAGATACGCAGTATTTT.

CDR3 nucleotides: TGTGCCAGTAGTAAAGCAAACTATGGCTACACCTTC. This translates into CASSKANYGYTF. This rearrangement joins TRBV9 to TRBJ1-2; the D is unclear. This CDR3 contains 12 residues. Trimming took 8 bases from V and 2 from J, leaving 10 bases between them. The V gene's germline CDR1 is SGDLS and CDR2 YYNGEE.

This chain connects TRBV7-2 to TRBJ2-3, with D possibly matching TRBD2 (5 bases). CDR1 is SGHTA and CDR2 is FQGNSA in the germline V gene. This CDR3 has 15 amino acids. The V end was cut by 4 bases, the J end by 3 bases, with 14 bases between. CDR3 residues: CASSSRALGTDTQYF. DNA of the CDR3: TGTGCCAGCAGCTCGAGGGCCCTCGGTACAGATACGCAGTATTTT.

The V gene is TRBV6-1, the J gene TRBJ2-2; 7 nucleotides agree with TRBD2. The CDR3 is 13 amino acids. Germline V gives CDR1 MNHNS, CDR2 SASEGT. V shed 8 bases and J 5 bases; nucleotides not matched to a gene: 5. CDR3 DNA: TGTGCCAGCCGAATTAGCGGGACCGGGGAGCTGTTTTTT. Translated, it gives CASRISGTGELFF.

The CDR3: CASSRTAGGPNEQFF. The CDR3, as DNA: TGTGCCAGCAGCCGTACTGCGGGAGGGCCCAATGAGCAGTTCTTC. This sequence joins TRBV6-5 and TRBJ2-1; 9 bases fit TRBD2. Germline lookup yields CDR1 MNHEY and CDR2 SVGAGI. J lost 6 bases, V lost 6 bases, and 9 bases had no gene match. There are 15 residues in the CDR3.

V usage is TRBV7-2 and J usage is TRBJ1-2, with 10 bases identical to TRBD1. The CDR3 has 15 residues. Germline loops: CDR1 SGHTA, CDR2 FQGNSA. V shed 3 bases and J 4 bases; nucleotides not matched to a gene: 5. The CDR3 is CASSFPGQGSYGYTF. CDR3 bases: TGTGCCAGCAGCTTTCCGGGACAGGGGAGCTATGGCTACACCTTC.

The chain joins TRBV5-4 to TRBJ2-2, with D tentatively TRBD1 (6 bases). V lost 1 base to trimming and J lost 0 bases, with 7 bases between them. The CDR3 sequence is 15 residues long. Germline-derived CDR1 and CDR2 are SGHNT and YYREEE (reference sequence). CDR3 bases: TGTGCCAGCAGCTTGCCAGGGGCGAACACCGGGGAGCTGTTTTTT. It yields the protein CASSLPGANTGELFF.

The V and J genes are TRBV6-5 and TRBJ2-7; TRBD1 agrees at 7 bases. J lost 1 base, V lost 2 bases, and 5 bases had no gene match. Germline-derived CDR1 and CDR2 are MNHEY and SVGAGI. The CDR3 length is 15 residues. CDR3 sequence reads: CASSYAGQDSYEQYF. The CDR3 nucleotides are TGTGCCAGCAGTTACGCTGGACAGGATTCCTACGAGCAGTACTTC.

The gene calls are TRBV9 and TRBJ2-7, with D perhaps TRBD2 (6 bases). The germline gives CDR1 SGDLS, CDR2 YYNGEE. This CDR3 comprises 14 residues. V was cut by 0 bases and J by 6 bases, with 13 bases left in between. The CDR3 is CASSVAGESTEQYF. As DNA, the CDR3 is TGTGCCAGCAGCGTAGCGGGAGAATCGACCGAGCAGTACTTC. Full variable domain (remainder filled in from reference TRBV9 and TRBJ2-7): DSGVTQTPKHLITATGQRVTLRCSPRSGDLSVYWYQQSLDQGLQFLIQYYNGEERAKGNILERFSAQQFPDLHSELNLSSLELGDSALYFCASSVAGESTEQYFGPGTRLTVT.

This chain joins TRBV4-1 and TRBJ2-7, with 8 bases fitting TRBD2. The length of the CDR3 is 17 residues. The germline V gene encodes CDR1 MGHRA and CDR2 YSYEKL. Trimming at V came to 1 base and at J to 0 bases, leaving 8 bases not matched to a gene. This CDR3 is CASSQGVGREGSYEQYF. CDR3 DNA: TGCGCCAGCAGCCAAGGGGTTGGACGGGAGGGCTCCTACGAGCAGTACTTC.

The V call is TRBV5-1, the J call TRBJ2-5, with 8 bases matching TRBD1. With 4 bases clipped from V and 4 bases from J, the junction kept 12 bases outside the gene matches. CDR3 size: 16 residues. Germline CDR1 reads SGHRS; CDR2 reads YFSETQ. CDR3 protein: CASSPTGGSSRETQYF. CDR3 bases: TGCGCCAGCAGCCCAACAGGGGGGAGTAGTAGAGAGACCCAGTACTTC.

The genes are TRBV6-6 and TRBJ2-7, with 11 bases fitting TRBD2. The CDR3 has 15 residues. The germline V gene encodes CDR1 MNHNY and CDR2 SVGAGI (reference sequence). V lost 9 bases to trimming and J lost 1 base; unmatched junction nucleotides: 8. The CDR3 spells CASKPGTSGSYEQYF. The CDR3 nucleotides read TGTGCCAGTAAACCTGGGACTAGCGGTTCCTACGAGCAGTACTTC.